The subject of this entry is one T cell receptor (beta chain). Its matching antigen is unknown. This CDR3 comprises 15 residues. Germline V lookup: CDR1 LGHDT, CDR2 YNNKEL (reference sequence). Per donor there was one draw, yielding a blood sample of roughly 2.5 ml. Unfractionated whole blood yielded total RNA, and T cells were not sorted. The source of the sample is a study of monozygotic twins with inflammatory bowel disease. Whole-study findings and limits: It was observed that concordant and discordant twins did not differ in repertoire similarity, possibly given limited power. Immunosuppressive treatments differing between patients may have added repertoire variability.

With the 5' RACE reads reprocessed, TCRdb shows one record per CDR3 protein and no DNA. Its listing shows 400,000 to 500,000 distinct CDR3 sequences. Sequences were obtained from blood. The TCR was taken from a human donor with ulcerative colitis or Crohn's disease, or a healthy co-twin of an affected twin (not recorded which). The chain has TRBV3-1 and TRBJ1-2; TCRdb indicates TRBD1, and absent DNA this call remains unverified. CDR3 loop: CASRHVALGGGHYTF.